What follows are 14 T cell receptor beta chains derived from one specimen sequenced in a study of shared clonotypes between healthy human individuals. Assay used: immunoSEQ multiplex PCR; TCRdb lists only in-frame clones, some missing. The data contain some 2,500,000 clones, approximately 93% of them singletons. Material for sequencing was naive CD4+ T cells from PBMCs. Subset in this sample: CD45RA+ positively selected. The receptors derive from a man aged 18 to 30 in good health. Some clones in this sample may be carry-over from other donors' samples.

The CDR3 is CASSLAGLFTDTQYF. The CDR3 DNA sequence: TGTGCCAGCAGCTTAGCAGGACTATTCACAGATACGCAGTATTTT. This sequence joins TRBV7-6 and TRBJ2-3; D perhaps matches TRBD2 (6 bases). Deletions cut 0 bases from V and 2 bases from J, with 9 bases between. The V gene's germline CDR1 is SGHVS and CDR2 FNYEAQ. The CDR3 has 15 amino acids.

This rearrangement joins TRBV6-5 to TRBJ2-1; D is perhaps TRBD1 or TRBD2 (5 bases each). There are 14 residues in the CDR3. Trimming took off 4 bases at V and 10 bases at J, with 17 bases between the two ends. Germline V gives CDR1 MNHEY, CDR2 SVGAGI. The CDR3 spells CASSSDGAVREQFF. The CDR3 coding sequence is TGTGCCAGCAGTTCTGACGGGGCTGTCAGGGAGCAGTTCTTC.

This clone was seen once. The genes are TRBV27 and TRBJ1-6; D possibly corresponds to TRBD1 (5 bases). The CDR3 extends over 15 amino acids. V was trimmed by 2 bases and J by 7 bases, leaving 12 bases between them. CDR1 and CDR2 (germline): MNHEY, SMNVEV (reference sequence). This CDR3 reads CASSLLQGGNSPLHF. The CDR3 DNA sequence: TGTGCCAGCAGTTTACTTCAGGGAGGGAATTCACCCCTCCACTTT.

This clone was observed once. The chain's CDR3 is CASSPALDKLFF. The CDR3, as DNA: TGTGCCAGCTCACCGGCACTTGACAAGCTGTTTTTT. V gene TRBV18 combines with J gene TRBJ1-4, with D unclear. Germline CDR1 is KGHSH and CDR2 is LQKENI. CDR3 size: 12 residues. The V end was cut by 3 bases, the J end by 14 bases, with 13 bases between.

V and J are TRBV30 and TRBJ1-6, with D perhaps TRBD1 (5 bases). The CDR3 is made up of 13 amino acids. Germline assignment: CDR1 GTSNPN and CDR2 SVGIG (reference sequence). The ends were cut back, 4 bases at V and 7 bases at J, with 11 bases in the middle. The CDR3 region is CAWTWDLNSPLHF. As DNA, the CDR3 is TGTGCCTGGACTTGGGACCTCAATTCACCCCTCCACTTT. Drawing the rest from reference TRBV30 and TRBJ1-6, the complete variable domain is SQTIHQWPATLVQPVGSPLSLECTVEGTSNPNLYWYRQAAGRGLQLLFYSVGIGQISSEVPQNLSASRPQDRQFILSSKKLLLSDSGFYLCAWTWDLNSPLHFGNGTRLTVT.

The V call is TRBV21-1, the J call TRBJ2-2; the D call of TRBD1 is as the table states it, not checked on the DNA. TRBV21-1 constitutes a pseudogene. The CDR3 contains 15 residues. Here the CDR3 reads CASIGNRGKYGELFF. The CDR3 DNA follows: TGTGCCAGCATCGGGAACAGGGGGAAATACGGGGAGCTGTTTTTT.

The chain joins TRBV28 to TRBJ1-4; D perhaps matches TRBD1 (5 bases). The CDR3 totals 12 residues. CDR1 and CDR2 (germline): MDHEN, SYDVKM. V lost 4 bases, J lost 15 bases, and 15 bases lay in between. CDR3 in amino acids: CASSSGPGGLFF. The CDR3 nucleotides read TGTGCCAGCAGTTCCGGACCCGGGGGGTTGTTTTTT.

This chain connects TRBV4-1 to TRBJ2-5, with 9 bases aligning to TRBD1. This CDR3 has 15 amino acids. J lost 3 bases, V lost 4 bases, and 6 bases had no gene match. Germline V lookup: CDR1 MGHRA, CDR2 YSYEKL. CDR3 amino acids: CASSLRTGAEETQYF. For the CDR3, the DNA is TGCGCCAGCAGCCTCCGGACAGGGGCGGAAGAGACCCAGTACTTC.

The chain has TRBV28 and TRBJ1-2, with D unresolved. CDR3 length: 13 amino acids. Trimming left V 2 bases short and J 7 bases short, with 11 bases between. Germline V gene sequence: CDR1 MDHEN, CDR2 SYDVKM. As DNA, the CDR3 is TGTGCCAGCAGTTTACTCTTGAGTGGTGGCTACACCTTC. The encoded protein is CASSLLLSGGYTF.

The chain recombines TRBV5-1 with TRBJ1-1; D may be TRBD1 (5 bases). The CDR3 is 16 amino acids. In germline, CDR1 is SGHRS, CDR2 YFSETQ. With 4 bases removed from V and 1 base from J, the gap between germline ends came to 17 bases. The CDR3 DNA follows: TGCGCCAGCAGCCCGGGGGTTATATTGGGGAACACTGAAGCTTTCTTT. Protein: CASSPGVILGNTEAFF.

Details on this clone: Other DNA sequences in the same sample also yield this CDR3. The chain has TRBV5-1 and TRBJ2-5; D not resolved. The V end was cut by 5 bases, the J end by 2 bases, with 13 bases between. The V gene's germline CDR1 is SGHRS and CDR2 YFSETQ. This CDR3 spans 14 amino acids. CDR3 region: CASSQIGQQETQYF. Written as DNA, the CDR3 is TGCGCCAGCAGTCAGATAGGCCAGCAAGAGACCCAGTACTTC.

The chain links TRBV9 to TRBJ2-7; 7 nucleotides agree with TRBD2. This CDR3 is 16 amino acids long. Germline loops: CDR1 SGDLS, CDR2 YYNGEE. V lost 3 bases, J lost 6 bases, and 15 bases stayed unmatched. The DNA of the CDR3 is TGTGCCAGCAGCGCCCATGCGGGAGAGAGTTTAGGCGAGCAGTACTTC. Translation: CASSAHAGESLGEQYF.

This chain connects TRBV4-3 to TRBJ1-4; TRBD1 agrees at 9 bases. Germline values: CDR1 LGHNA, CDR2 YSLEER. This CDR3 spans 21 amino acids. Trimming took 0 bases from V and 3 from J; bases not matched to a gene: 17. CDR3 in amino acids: CASSQDKIYRDRVWANEKLFF. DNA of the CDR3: TGCGCCAGCAGCCAAGACAAAATATACCGGGACAGGGTTTGGGCTAATGAAAAACTGTTTTTT.

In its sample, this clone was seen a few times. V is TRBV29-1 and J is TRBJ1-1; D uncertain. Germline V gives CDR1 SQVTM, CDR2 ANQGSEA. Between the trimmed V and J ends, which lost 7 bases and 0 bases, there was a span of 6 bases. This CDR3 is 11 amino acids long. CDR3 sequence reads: CSAGVNTEAFF. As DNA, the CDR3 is TGCAGCGCCGGGGTGAACACTGAAGCTTTCTTT.